The T cell receptor (beta chain) under discussion was sequenced for a study of blood T cell repertoires in COVID-19. The repertoire was sequenced with immunoSEQ multiplex PCR; TCRdb's copy has only in-frame clones and lacks some. The sample consists of more than 95,000 clones, roughly 85% of them appearing once. This clonotype was obtained from an elderly woman with acute or convalescent COVID-19. Sequencing was done on a sample of peripheral blood.

The CDR3 nucleotides are TGTGCCAGCAGCCCACAGGGGGGTCTCGGAAATGAGCAGTTCTTC. Translation: CASSPQGGLGNEQFF. This rearrangement joins TRBV7-2 to TRBJ2-1; 8 nucleotides line up with TRBD1. The CDR3 is 15 amino acids. In germline, CDR1 is SGHTA, CDR2 FQGNSA. Trimming took 5 bases from V and 7 from J; bases not matched to a gene: 10.